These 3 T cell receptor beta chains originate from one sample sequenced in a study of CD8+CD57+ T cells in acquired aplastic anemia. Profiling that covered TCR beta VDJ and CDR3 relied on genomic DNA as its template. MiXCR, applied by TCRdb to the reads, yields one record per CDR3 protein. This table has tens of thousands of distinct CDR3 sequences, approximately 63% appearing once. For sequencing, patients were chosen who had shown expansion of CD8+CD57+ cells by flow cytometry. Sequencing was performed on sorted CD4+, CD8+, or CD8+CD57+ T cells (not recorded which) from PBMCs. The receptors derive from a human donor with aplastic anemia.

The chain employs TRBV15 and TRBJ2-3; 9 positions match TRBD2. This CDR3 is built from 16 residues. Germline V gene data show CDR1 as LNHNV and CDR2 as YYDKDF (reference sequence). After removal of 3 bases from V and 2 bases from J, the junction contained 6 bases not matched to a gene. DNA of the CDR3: TGTGCCACCAGCAGTGTAGCGGGGGACACCACAGATACGCAGTATTTT. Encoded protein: CATSSVAGDTTDTQYF.

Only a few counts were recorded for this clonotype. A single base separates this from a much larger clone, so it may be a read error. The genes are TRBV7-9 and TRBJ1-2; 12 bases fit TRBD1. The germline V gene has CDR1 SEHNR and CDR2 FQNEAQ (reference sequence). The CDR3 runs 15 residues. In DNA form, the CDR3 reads TGTGCCTGCAGCTCACCGGGACAGGGGGCGAATGGCTACACCTTC. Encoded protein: CACSSPGQGANGYTF.

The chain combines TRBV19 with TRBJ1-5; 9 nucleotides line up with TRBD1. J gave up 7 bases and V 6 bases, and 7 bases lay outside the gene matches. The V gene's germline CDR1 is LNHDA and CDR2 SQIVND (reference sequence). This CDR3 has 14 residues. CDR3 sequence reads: CASSDRGGVQPQHF. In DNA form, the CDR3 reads TGTGCCAGTAGCGACAGGGGGGGTGTGCAGCCCCAGCATTTT.